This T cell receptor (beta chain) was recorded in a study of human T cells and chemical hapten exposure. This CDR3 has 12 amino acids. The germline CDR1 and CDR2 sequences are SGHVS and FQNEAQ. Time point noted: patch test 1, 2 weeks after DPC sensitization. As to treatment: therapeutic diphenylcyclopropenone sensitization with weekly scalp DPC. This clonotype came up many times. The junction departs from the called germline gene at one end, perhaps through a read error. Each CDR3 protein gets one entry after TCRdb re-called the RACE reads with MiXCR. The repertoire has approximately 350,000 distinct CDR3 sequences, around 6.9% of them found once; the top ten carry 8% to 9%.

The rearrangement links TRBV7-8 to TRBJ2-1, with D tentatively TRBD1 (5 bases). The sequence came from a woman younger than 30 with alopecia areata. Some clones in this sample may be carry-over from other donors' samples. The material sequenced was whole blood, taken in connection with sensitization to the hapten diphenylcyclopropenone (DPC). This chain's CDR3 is CASSLVYLGPHF. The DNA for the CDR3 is TGTGCCAGCAGCTTAGTATATTTGGGGCCCCACTTC.